These 23 T cell receptor beta chains came from one sample sequenced in a study of cytomegalovirus exposure and HLA in healthy donors. Sequenced by immunoSEQ multiplex PCR; TCRdb stores in-frame clones only, minus some. The table records 350,000 or so clones, around 86% of them present only once. Sequencing was carried out using PBMCs. The receptors come from a woman between 18 and 29 years old in good health and CMV-seronegative.

V is TRBV6-5 and J is TRBJ2-1, with D perhaps matching TRBD2 (6 bases). The CDR3 sequence is 15 residues long. CDR1 and CDR2 from the germline V gene are MNHEY and SVGAGI. The germline V and J ends were trimmed by 2 bases and 6 bases, with 14 bases remaining between them. Here the CDR3 DNA reads TGTGCCAGCAGTTACGCGGGGATCCAATCCAATGAGCAGTTCTTC. It yields the protein CASSYAGIQSNEQFF.

The rearrangement links TRBV28 to TRBJ2-5; 7 bases are shared with TRBD1. Germline V lookup: CDR1 MDHEN, CDR2 SYDVKM. This CDR3 is built from 16 residues. Trimming cost V 5 bases and J 9 bases; bases outside gene matches: 18. CDR3 nucleotides: TGTGCCAGCAGTCCCCCCGGGACAGACCACCAAGGGGCCCAGTACTTC. This codes for CASSPPGTDHQGAQYF.

The gene calls are TRBV6-5 and TRBJ2-7; 12 bases map to TRBD2. This CDR3 spans 16 amino acids. J was trimmed by 3 bases and V by 0 bases; bases with no gene match: 3. Germline V gene sequence: CDR1 MNHEY, CDR2 SVGAGI. CDR3: CASSYSGLAGRYEQYF. DNA of the CDR3: TGTGCCAGCAGTTACTCCGGACTAGCGGGACGCTACGAGCAGTACTTC.

The genes are TRBV19 and TRBJ2-7, with 9 bases lining up with TRBD1. CDR3 length: 14 residues. J lost 6 bases, V lost 5 bases, and 8 bases had no gene match. Germline lookup yields CDR1 LNHDA and CDR2 SQIVND (reference sequence). As DNA, the CDR3 is TGTGCCAGTAGTTCCGGGACAGGGCCTATCGAGCAGTACTTC. It translates to CASSSGTGPIEQYF.

Only one count was recorded for this clone. The chain recombines TRBV6-5 with TRBJ2-3; 10 bases match TRBD1. Germline lookup yields CDR1 MNHEY and CDR2 SVGAGI. CDR3 length equals 16 residues. J gave up 4 bases and V 2 bases, and 6 bases lay outside the gene matches. CDR3 protein: CASSYGQGGSADTQYF. The CDR3 nucleotides are TGTGCCAGCAGTTACGGACAGGGGGGTTCCGCAGATACGCAGTATTTT.

The chain joins TRBV7-9 to TRBJ2-7; 11 nucleotides agree with TRBD2. With V trimmed by 4 bases and J by 0 bases, 5 bases remained unmatched. The length of the CDR3 is 16 residues. Germline assignment: CDR1 SEHNR and CDR2 FQNEAQ (reference sequence). The CDR3: CASSSPSGRTSYEQYF. The CDR3 DNA follows: TGTGCCAGCAGCTCTCCTAGCGGGAGGACCTCCTACGAGCAGTACTTC.

This chain connects TRBV5-6 to TRBJ1-4; unclear D gene. The CDR3 is 14 amino acids. V was pared by 4 bases and J by 2 bases, with 9 bases between. Germline V CDR1 and CDR2: SGHDT, YYEEEE. The CDR3 bases are TGTGCCAGCAGCCCCCTTCAGACTAATGAAAAACTGTTTTTT. Protein product: CASSPLQTNEKLFF.

This chain connects TRBV15 to TRBJ1-2; D is perhaps TRBD1 (6 bases). The CDR3 runs 15 residues. V was cut by 0 bases and J by 6 bases, with 14 bases left in between. CDR1 is LNHNV and CDR2 is YYDKDF in the germline V gene (reference sequence). The CDR3 loop reads CATSRDRGMGNGYTF. DNA for the CDR3: TGTGCCACCAGCAGAGATAGGGGGATGGGGAATGGCTACACCTTC.

The V gene is TRBV7-6, the J gene TRBJ2-1; TRBD2 aligns across 7 bases. The CDR3 contains 17 residues. CDR1 is SGHVS and CDR2 is FNYEAQ in the germline V gene. The trim removed 2 bases at V and 5 bases at J, leaving 12 bases unmatched. The CDR3 nucleotides read TGTGCCAGCAGCTTACCCATCGGGCGGGAGAGGGACAATGAGCAGTTCTTC. Its translation: CASSLPIGRERDNEQFF.

The chain joins TRBV5-6 to TRBJ2-7; TRBD2 agrees at 12 bases. This CDR3 spans 17 amino acids. J was trimmed by 0 bases and V by 4 bases; bases with no gene match: 8. CDR1 SGHDT and CDR2 YYEEEE come from the germline V gene. The CDR3 DNA reads as TGTGCCAGCAGCGCCGGGACTAGCGGGCGAAGCTCCTACGAGCAGTACTTC. Translating it yields CASSAGTSGRSSYEQYF.

J is TRBJ2-7 and V is TRBV7-9; TRBD1 aligns across 12 bases. With 4 bases clipped from V and 5 bases from J, the junction kept 6 bases outside the gene matches. CDR1 and CDR2 from the germline V gene are SEHNR and FQNEAQ (reference sequence). The length of the CDR3 is 15 residues. The CDR3 sequence is CASSYRDRGRDEQYF. In nucleotides, the CDR3 is TGTGCCAGCAGCTACCGGGACAGGGGGCGCGACGAGCAGTACTTC.

In this sample, this clone turned up once. This chain's CDR3 is CASSPGTGTLYSNQPQHF. CDR3 nucleotide sequence: TGCGCCAGCAGCCCAGGGACAGGCACCCTTTATAGCAATCAGCCCCAGCATTTT. The rearrangement uses TRBV5-1 and TRBJ1-5; 8 bases are shared with TRBD1. The CDR3 extends over 18 amino acids. Germline V gene data show CDR1 as SGHRS and CDR2 as YFSETQ. Trimming cost V 4 bases and J 0 bases; bases outside gene matches: 12.

The rearrangement uses TRBV7-9 and TRBJ2-1; 13 bases line up with TRBD2. The CDR3 is made up of 19 amino acids. The V gene's germline CDR1 is SEHNR and CDR2 FQNEAQ (reference sequence). The J segment lost 3 bases and the V segment lost 4 bases, leaving 12 bases of the junction unmatched. The CDR3 protein is CASSSRTSGRWMYYNEQFF. Here the CDR3 DNA reads TGTGCCAGCAGCTCACGGACTAGCGGGAGATGGATGTACTACAATGAGCAGTTCTTC.

The genes are TRBV5-1 and TRBJ2-1; 10 bases are shared with TRBD1. The CDR3 is 15 residues long. Germline-derived CDR1 and CDR2 are SGHRS and YFSETQ. Trimming at V came to 0 bases and at J to 4 bases, leaving 1 base not matched to a gene. CDR3 DNA: TGCGCCAGCAGCTTGGGGGACAGGGGTTACAATGAGCAGTTCTTC. Translation gives CASSLGDRGYNEQFF.

The chain is built from TRBV6-1 and TRBJ2-7, with TRBD2 identical over 8 bases. The CDR3 is made up of 14 amino acids. Germline-derived CDR1 and CDR2 are MNHNS and SASEGT. With 1 base clipped from V and 8 bases from J, the junction kept 7 bases outside the gene matches. The CDR3 loop is CASSEGLAGPKQYF. The CDR3 region has the DNA TGTGCCAGCAGTGAAGGGCTAGCGGGTCCCAAGCAGTACTTC.

This clone was seen only once. This chain joins TRBV2 and TRBJ2-3, with TRBD2 matching over 9 bases. Germline CDR1 reads SNHLY; CDR2 reads FYNNEI. The CDR3 consists of 14 residues. V was clipped by 6 bases and J by 10 bases; unmatched bases: 11. CDR3 region: CASRIGGTSKAQYF. CDR3 bases: TGTGCCAGCAGGATAGGGGGGACTAGCAAGGCGCAGTATTTT.

The chain has TRBV28 and TRBJ1-5, with D unresolved. The CDR3 length is 13 residues. The V gene lost 6 bases and the J gene lost 5 bases, with 11 bases spanning the gap. Germline CDR1 and CDR2: MDHEN and SYDVKM. CDR3 loop: CASRIDIDQPQHF. As DNA, the CDR3 is TGTGCCAGCAGGATCGACATTGATCAGCCCCAGCATTTT.

The rearrangement uses TRBV6-5 and TRBJ2-7; 8 positions agree with TRBD1. J was trimmed by 2 bases and V by 0 bases; bases with no gene match: 3. Germline CDR1 reads MNHEY; CDR2 reads SVGAGI. CDR3 length equals 15 residues. This CDR3 reads CASSYSRGPTYEQYF. The CDR3 bases are TGTGCCAGCAGTTACTCCAGGGGGCCCACCTACGAGCAGTACTTC.

The chain has TRBV5-1 and TRBJ2-1, with TRBD2 matching over 8 bases. CDR1 and CDR2 (germline): SGHRS, YFSETQ. CDR3 length: 14 amino acids. V dropped 3 bases and J dropped 3; count of bases not matched to a gene: 2. CDR3 nucleotides: TGCGCCAGCAGCTCGGGACTAGACTACAATGAGCAGTTCTTC. As protein: CASSSGLDYNEQFF.

This sequence joins TRBV28 and TRBJ2-3; 7 bases map to TRBD2. V trimming: 6 bases; J trimming: 3 bases; junction bases outside the gene matches: 12. The CDR3 runs to 16 residues. The germline gives CDR1 MDHEN, CDR2 SYDVKM. The DNA of the CDR3 is TGTGCCAGCAGCTCATTCAGGGAGGGAAGGACAGATACGCAGTATTTT. Translating it yields CASSSFREGRTDTQYF.

The chain joins TRBV28 to TRBJ2-7; TRBD1 agrees at 9 bases. This CDR3 has 16 amino acids. V shed 4 bases and J 2 bases; nucleotides not matched to a gene: 9. Germline V gene sequence: CDR1 MDHEN, CDR2 SYDVKM. CDR3 nucleotides: TGTGCCAGCAGTTCCCCTTCGGGACAGGGAACCTACGAGCAGTACTTC. Protein product: CASSSPSGQGTYEQYF. The whole variable domain, remainder taken from reference TRBV28 and TRBJ2-7, is DVKVTQSSRYLVKRTGEKVFLECVQDMDHENMFWYRQDPGLGLRLIYFSYDVKMKEKGDIPEGYSVSREKKERFSLILESASTNQTSMYLCASSSPSGQGTYEQYFGPGTRLTVT.

The chain employs TRBV5-6 and TRBJ2-1, with D perhaps matching TRBD1 (5 bases). The V gene lost 2 bases and the J gene lost 5 bases, with 14 bases spanning the gap. Germline V gene lookup returns CDR1 SGHDT and CDR2 YYEEEE. The CDR3 length is 15 residues. CDR3 protein: CASSLPVVDNNEQFF. The CDR3 DNA follows: TGTGCCAGCAGCTTACCAGTAGTGGACAACAATGAGCAGTTCTTC.

The rearrangement joins TRBV11-2 to TRBJ2-5, with D tentatively TRBD1 (6 bases). Trimming took off 2 bases at V and 3 bases at J, with 7 bases between the two ends. Germline loops: CDR1 SGHAT, CDR2 FQNNGV. This CDR3 region has 13 residues. CDR3 sequence reads: CASSLRGKETQYF. CDR3 nucleotides: TGTGCCAGCAGCTTAAGGGGGAAAGAGACCCAGTACTTC. The full variable domain, its missing parts supplied by reference TRBV11-2 and TRBJ2-5, is EAGVAQSPRYKIIEKRQSVAFWCNPISGHATLYWYQQILGQGPKLLIQFQNNGVVDDSQLPKDRFSAERLKGVDSTLKIQPAKLEDSAVYLCASSLRGKETQYFGPGTRLLVL.